This TCR beta chain was recovered during a study of shared clonotypes between healthy human individuals. Study-wide context: Plates per donor: three CD4 naive, three CD4 memory, two CD8 naive, one CD8 memory.

V lost 0 bases to trimming and J lost 6 bases, with 12 bases between them. From germline, CDR1 is SGHDT and CDR2 YYEEEE. The CDR3 spans 14 residues. Terminally differentiated effector memory CD45RA+ cells were left out of the naive CD8 fraction, which was CD45RO-negative and positively selected for CCR7. An assay was performed, and its level was deep. TCRdb's table, derived via immunoSEQ multiplex PCR, lists solely in-frame clones and lacks some. The sample consists of millions of clones, roughly 95% of them appearing once. The TCR comes from a man younger than 35 in good health. This chain links TRBV5-6 with TRBJ1-1; TRBD1 is a possible D gene (5 bases). Input material: naive CD8+ T cells sorted from blood. This CDR3 reads CASSLVRGPPEAFF. CDR3 DNA sequence: TGTGCCAGCAGCTTGGTGCGGGGACCTCCTGAAGCTTTCTTT.